This T cell receptor (beta chain) was identified during a study of sequential checkpoint blockade in melanoma. Indicated treatment: randomized to nivolumab then ipilimumab (arm A) or the reverse (arm B). Patients had received no earlier DNA-damaging chemotherapy. Repertoires were generated with immunoSEQ multiplex PCR, while TCRdb's copy carries only in-frame clones and drops some. The table has more than 35,000 clones, about 88% seen once. The CDR3 has 14 residues. Trimming removed 4 bases from V and 0 bases from J, with 4 bases in between. CDR1 SEHNR and CDR2 FQNEAQ come from the germline V gene (reference sequence).

Sequencing was performed on CD8+ T cells sorted from blood (inferred from file names), taken from a patient given nivolumab and ipilimumab in sequence. The clonotype was recovered from a human donor with melanoma. This chain uses TRBV7-9 with TRBJ2-6; no definite D call. As DNA, the CDR3 is TGTGCCAGCAGCTCCATCTCTGGGGCCAACGTCCTGACTTTC. Amino acids: CASSSISGANVLTF.